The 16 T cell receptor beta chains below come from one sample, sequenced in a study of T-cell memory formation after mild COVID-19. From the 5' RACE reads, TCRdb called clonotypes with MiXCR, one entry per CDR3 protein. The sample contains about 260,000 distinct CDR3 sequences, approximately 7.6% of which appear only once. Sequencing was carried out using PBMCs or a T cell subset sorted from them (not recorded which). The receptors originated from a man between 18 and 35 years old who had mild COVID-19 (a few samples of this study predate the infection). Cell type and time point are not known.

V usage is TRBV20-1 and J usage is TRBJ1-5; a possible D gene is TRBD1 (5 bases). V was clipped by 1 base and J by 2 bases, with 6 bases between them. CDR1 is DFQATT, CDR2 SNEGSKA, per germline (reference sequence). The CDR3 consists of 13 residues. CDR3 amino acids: CSARVQGNQPQHF. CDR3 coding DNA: TGCAGTGCTAGAGTACAGGGCAATCAGCCCCAGCATTTT.

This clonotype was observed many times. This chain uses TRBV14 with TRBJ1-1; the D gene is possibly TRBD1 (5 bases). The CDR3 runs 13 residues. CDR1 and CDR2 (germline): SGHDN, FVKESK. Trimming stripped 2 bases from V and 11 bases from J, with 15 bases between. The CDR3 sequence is CASSQNRPGEAFF. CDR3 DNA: TGTGCCAGCAGCCAAAACAGGCCAGGCGAGGCTTTCTTT.

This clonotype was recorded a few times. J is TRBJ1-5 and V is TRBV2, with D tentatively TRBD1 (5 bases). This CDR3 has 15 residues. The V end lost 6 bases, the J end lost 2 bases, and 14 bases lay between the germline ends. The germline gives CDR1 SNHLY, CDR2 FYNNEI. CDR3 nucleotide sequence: TGTGCCAGCAGGAGTCTCCTGGGGGGCAATCAGCCCCAGCATTTT. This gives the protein CASRSLLGGNQPQHF.

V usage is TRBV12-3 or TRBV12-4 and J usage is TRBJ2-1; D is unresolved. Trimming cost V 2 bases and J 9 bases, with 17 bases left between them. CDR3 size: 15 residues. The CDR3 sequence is CASSLYPALRSEQFF. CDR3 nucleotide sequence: TGTGCCAGCAGTTTATACCCGGCGTTGAGGAGTGAGCAGTTCTTC.

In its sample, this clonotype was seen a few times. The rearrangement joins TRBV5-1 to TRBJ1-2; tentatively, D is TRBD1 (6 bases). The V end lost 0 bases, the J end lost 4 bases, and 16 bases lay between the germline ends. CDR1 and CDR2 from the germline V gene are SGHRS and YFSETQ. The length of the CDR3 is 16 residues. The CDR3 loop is CASSLGGVDSSYGYTF. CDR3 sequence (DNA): TGCGCCAGCAGCTTGGGGGGGGTGGACAGCTCCTATGGCTACACCTTC.

The CDR3 sequence: CASSRDGTGNEKLFF. CDR3 in DNA: TGCGCCAGCAGCCGGGACGGGACAGGGAATGAAAAACTGTTTTTT. The chain combines TRBV4-3 with TRBJ1-4, with TRBD1 matching 9 bases. There are 15 residues in the CDR3. With V trimmed by 4 bases and J by 5 bases, 5 bases remained unmatched. Germline lookup yields CDR1 LGHNA and CDR2 YSLEER.

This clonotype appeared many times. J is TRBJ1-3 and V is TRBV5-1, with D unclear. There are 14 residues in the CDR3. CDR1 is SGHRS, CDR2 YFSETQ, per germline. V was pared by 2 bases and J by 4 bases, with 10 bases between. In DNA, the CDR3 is TGCGCCAGCAGCTTAAGGACGGGGGGAAACACCATATATTTT. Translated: CASSLRTGGNTIYF. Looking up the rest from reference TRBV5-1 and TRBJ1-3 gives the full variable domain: KAGVTQTPRYLIKTRGQQVTLSCSPISGHRSVSWYQQTPGQGLQFLFEYFSETQRNKGNFPGRFSGRQFSNSRSEMNVSTLELGDSALYLCASSLRTGGNTIYFGEGSWLTVV.

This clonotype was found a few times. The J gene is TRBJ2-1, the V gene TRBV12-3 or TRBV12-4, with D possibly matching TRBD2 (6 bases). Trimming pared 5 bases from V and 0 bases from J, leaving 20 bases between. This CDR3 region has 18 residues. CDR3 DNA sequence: TGTGCCAGCAGTCGAGACACCCGGGACTTTACCTCCTACAATGAGCAGTTCTTC. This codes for CASSRDTRDFTSYNEQFF.

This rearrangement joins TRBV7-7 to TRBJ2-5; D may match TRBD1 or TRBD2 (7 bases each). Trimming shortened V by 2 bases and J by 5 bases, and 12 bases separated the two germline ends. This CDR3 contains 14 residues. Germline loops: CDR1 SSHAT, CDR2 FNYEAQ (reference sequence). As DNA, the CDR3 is TGTGCCAGCAGCTTACAGGGGGGGTTCGAGACCCAGTACTTC. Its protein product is CASSLQGGFETQYF. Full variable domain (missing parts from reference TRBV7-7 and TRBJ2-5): GAGVSQSPRYKVTKRGQDVTLRCDPISSHATLYWYQQALGQGPEFLTYFNYEAQPDKSGLPSDRFSAERPEGSISTLTIQRTEQRDSAMYRCASSLQGGFETQYFGPGTRLLVL.

The CDR3 bases are TGTGCCAGCAGCCATCGTACACCGGGACGCCTTCGCACCGGGGCCAACGTCCTGACTTTC. Its translation: CASSHRTPGRLRTGANVLTF. The chain combines TRBV25-1 with TRBJ2-6; D may be TRBD1 or TRBD2 (5 bases each). The germline V gene has CDR1 MGHDK and CDR2 SYGVNS. V was trimmed by 6 bases and J by 4 bases, leaving 28 bases between them. CDR3 size: 20 residues.

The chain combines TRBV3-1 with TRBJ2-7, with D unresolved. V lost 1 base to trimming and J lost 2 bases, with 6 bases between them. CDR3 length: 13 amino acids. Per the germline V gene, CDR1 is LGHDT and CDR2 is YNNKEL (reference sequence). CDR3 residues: CASSQGNTYEQYF. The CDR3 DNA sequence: TGTGCCAGCAGCCAAGGAAACACCTACGAGCAGTACTTC.

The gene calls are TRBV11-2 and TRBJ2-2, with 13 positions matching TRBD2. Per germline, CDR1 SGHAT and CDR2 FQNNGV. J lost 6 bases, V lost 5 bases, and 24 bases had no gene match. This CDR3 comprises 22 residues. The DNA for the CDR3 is TGTGCCAGCAGCCCCCGACAAACTCGGACTAGCGGGGGCCGAGGGTTCGCCGGGGAGCTGTTTTTT. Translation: CASSPRQTRTSGGRGFAGELFF. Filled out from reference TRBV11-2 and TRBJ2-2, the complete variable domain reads EAGVAQSPRYKIIEKRQSVAFWCNPISGHATLYWYQQILGQGPKLLIQFQNNGVVDDSQLPKDRFSAERLKGVDSTLKIQPAKLEDSAVYLCASSPRQTRTSGGRGFAGELFFGEGSRLTVL.

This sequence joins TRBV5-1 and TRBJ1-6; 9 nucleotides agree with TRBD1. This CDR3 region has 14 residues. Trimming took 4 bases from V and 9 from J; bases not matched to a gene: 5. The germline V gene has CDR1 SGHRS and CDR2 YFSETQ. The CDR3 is CASSVGQGGSPLHF. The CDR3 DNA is TGCGCCAGCAGCGTGGGACAGGGTGGTTCACCCCTCCACTTT.

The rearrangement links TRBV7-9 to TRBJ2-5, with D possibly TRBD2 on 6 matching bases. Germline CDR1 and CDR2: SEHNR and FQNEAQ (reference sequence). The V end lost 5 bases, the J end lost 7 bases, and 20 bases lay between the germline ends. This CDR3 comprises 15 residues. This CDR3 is CASSLGRTEDGTQYF. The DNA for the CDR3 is TGTGCCAGCAGCCTTGGGAGGACGGAGGATGGGACCCAGTACTTC.

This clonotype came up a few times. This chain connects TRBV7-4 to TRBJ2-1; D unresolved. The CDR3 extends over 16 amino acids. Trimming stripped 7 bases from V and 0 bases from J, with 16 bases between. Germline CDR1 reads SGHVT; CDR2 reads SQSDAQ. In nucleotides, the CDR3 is TGTGCCAGCACCCTGAGCCGTTCTAGCTCCTACAATGAGCAGTTCTTC. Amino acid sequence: CASTLSRSSSYNEQFF.

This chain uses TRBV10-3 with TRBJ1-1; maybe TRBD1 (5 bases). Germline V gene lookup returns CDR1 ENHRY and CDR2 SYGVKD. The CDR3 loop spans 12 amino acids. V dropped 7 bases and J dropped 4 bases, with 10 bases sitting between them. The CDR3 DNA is TGTGCCATCATGAGCGGGGGCACTGAAGCTTTCTTT. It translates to CAIMSGGTEAFF.